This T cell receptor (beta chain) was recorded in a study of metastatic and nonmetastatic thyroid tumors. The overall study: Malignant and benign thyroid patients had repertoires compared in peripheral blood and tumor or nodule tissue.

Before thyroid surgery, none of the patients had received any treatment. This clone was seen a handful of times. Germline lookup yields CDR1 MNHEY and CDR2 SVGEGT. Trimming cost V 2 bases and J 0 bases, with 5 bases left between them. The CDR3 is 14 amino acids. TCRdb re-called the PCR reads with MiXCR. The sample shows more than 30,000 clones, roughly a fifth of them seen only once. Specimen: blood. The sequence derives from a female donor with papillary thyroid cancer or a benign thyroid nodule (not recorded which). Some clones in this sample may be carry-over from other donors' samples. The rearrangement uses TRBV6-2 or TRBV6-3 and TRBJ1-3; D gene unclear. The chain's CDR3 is CASSYRSSGNTIYF. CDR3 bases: TGTGCCAGCAGTTACCGGAGCTCTGGAAACACCATATATTTT.